What follows are 25 T cell receptor beta chains derived from one specimen sequenced in a study of STAT5B mutations in CD4+ large granular lymphocyte leukemia. Generated by immunoSEQ multiplex PCR, the TCRdb table keeps only in-frame clones and is missing some. Of approximately 52,000 clones listed, 70% are singletons. Sequencing was done on a sample of CD4+ T cells from blood buffy coats. The receptors come from a human donor in good health.

This clone was seen more than once but under ten times. The V call is TRBV7-2, the J call TRBJ1-2, with D uncertain. Trimming cost V 1 base and J 4 bases, with 16 bases left between them. CDR1 is SGHTA and CDR2 is FQGNSA in the germline V gene. This CDR3 has 16 residues. Here the CDR3 DNA reads TGTGCCAGCAGCTTAGATACCCTTCCGGGGTCCTATGGCTACACCTTC. Translation: CASSLDTLPGSYGYTF.

The V call is TRBV6-1, the J call TRBJ1-4; 10 bases fit TRBD1. Germline trimming cut 1 base from V and 8 bases from J; bases unmatched to any gene: 4. Germline assignment: CDR1 MNHNS and CDR2 SASEGT. The CDR3 spans 15 residues. The chain's CDR3 is CASSEGGTGEEKLFF. DNA for the CDR3: TGTGCCAGCAGTGAAGGGGGGACAGGGGAAGAAAAACTGTTTTTT.

This clone was observed a single time. The gene calls are TRBV6-5 and TRBJ1-3; D is undetermined. V lost 6 bases to trimming and J lost 1 base, with 13 bases between them. The CDR3 spans 15 residues. Germline CDR1 is MNHEY and CDR2 is SVGAGI. The DNA of the CDR3 is TGTGCCAGCAGCTGGGGAGGGCATTCTGGAAACACCATATATTTT. Translation: CASSWGGHSGNTIYF.

The CDR3 spells CASSLRADQETQYF. The CDR3 DNA follows: TGTGCCAGCAGCTTAAGAGCAGATCAAGAGACCCAGTACTTC. The genes are TRBV7-9 and TRBJ2-5, with D unresolved. In germline, CDR1 is SEHNR, CDR2 FQNEAQ (reference sequence). The CDR3 totals 14 residues. Trimming pared 2 bases from V and 2 bases from J, leaving 9 bases between. Full variable domain (remainder filled in from reference TRBV7-9 and TRBJ2-5): DTGVSQNPRHKITKRGQNVTFRCDPISEHNRLYWYRQTLGQGPEFLTYFQNEAQLEKSRLLSDRFSAERPKGSFSTLEIQRTEQGDSAMYLCASSLRADQETQYFGPGTRLLVL.

V and J are TRBV28 and TRBJ1-3, with 9 bases lining up with TRBD1. CDR3 size: 15 residues. Trimming cost V 4 bases and J 7 bases; bases outside gene matches: 8. CDR1 and CDR2 from the germline V gene are MDHEN and SYDVKM. CDR3 nucleotide sequence: TGTGCCAGCAGTTCGGCGGGACAGGGTCTCAACACCATATATTTT. This sequence encodes CASSSAGQGLNTIYF. Based on the CDR3 plus reference TRBV28 and TRBJ1-3, the full variable domain is DVKVTQSSRYLVKRTGEKVFLECVQDMDHENMFWYRQDPGLGLRLIYFSYDVKMKEKGDIPEGYSVSREKKERFSLILESASTNQTSMYLCASSSAGQGLNTIYFGEGSWLTVV.

The J gene is TRBJ1-1, the V gene TRBV6-1; no reliable D call. The CDR3 is 16 amino acids. V was trimmed by 3 bases and J by 4 bases, leaving 18 bases between them. Looked up from germline, CDR1 is MNHNS and CDR2 is SASEGT. The CDR3 sequence: CASSDRASGSGTEAFF. CDR3 bases: TGTGCCAGCAGTGATCGGGCCTCGGGATCGGGCACTGAAGCTTTCTTT.

The chain links TRBV10-1 to TRBJ2-7; 9 bases line up with TRBD1. V gave up 6 bases and J gave up 6 bases; unmatched junction bases: 3. CDR1 and CDR2 from the germline V gene are WNHNN and SYGVQD (reference sequence). The CDR3 has 12 amino acids. The CDR3 loop reads CASSGTGCEQYV. CDR3 in DNA: TGCGCCAGCAGCGGGACAGGGTGCGAGCAGTACGTC.

The rearrangement uses TRBV5-1 and TRBJ2-3; no clear D. This CDR3 has 15 amino acids. The germline V and J ends were trimmed by 4 bases and 2 bases, with 14 bases remaining between them. Germline CDR1 is SGHRS and CDR2 is YFSETQ. This chain's CDR3 is CASSLALPPTDTQYF. The CDR3, as DNA: TGCGCCAGCAGCCTGGCACTTCCTCCCACAGATACGCAGTATTTT.

CDR3 in DNA: TGTGCCAGCAGCCCAGCACAGGGGGCAACTGAAGCTTTCTTT. Its protein product is CASSPAQGATEAFF. The chain has TRBV9 and TRBJ1-1; 9 nucleotides align to TRBD1. J lost 5 bases, V lost 4 bases, and 6 bases had no gene match. This CDR3 region has 14 residues. Germline V lookup: CDR1 SGDLS, CDR2 YYNGEE.

The chain couples TRBV19 to TRBJ2-2; TRBD1 matches at 7 bases. The germline gives CDR1 LNHDA, CDR2 SQIVND (reference sequence). The CDR3 totals 17 residues. The junction had 14 bases not matched to a gene; V was cut back by 5 bases and J by 5 bases. CDR3 sequence (DNA): TGTGCCAGTAGTCACACCCGAGTGACAGGGACGACCGGGGAGCTGTTTTTT. As protein: CASSHTRVTGTTGELFF.

The chain uses TRBV6-1 and TRBJ2-3, with D hard to call. CDR3 size: 13 residues. From germline, CDR1 is MNHNS and CDR2 SASEGT. Trimming took 1 base from V and 1 from J, leaving 3 bases between them. DNA of the CDR3: TGTGCCAGCAGTGAAGGGCGCACAGATACGCAGTATTTT. This encodes CASSEGRTDTQYF.

The rearrangement uses TRBV5-8 and TRBJ2-5; D possibly matches TRBD1 or TRBD2 (5 bases each). V was clipped by 6 bases and J by 7 bases, with 25 bases between them. The CDR3 runs to 16 residues. CDR1 is SGHTS and CDR2 is YDEGEE in the germline V gene. The CDR3 here is CASTPPLGATWGTQYF. CDR3 nucleotide sequence: TGTGCCAGCACCCCCCCCCTCGGGGCTACGTGGGGGACCCAGTACTTC. The full variable domain, its missing parts supplied by reference TRBV5-8 and TRBJ2-5, is EAGVTQSPTHLIKTRGQQATLRCSPISGHTSVYWYQQALGLGLQFLLWYDEGEERNRGNFPPRFSGRQFPNYSSELNVNALELEDSALYLCASTPPLGATWGTQYFGPGTRLLVL.

This clone came up a few times. The chain carries TRBV9 and TRBJ2-2; D perhaps matches TRBD1 (6 bases). V lost 5 bases to trimming and J lost 5 bases, with 13 bases between them. The CDR3 is made up of 14 amino acids. CDR1 SGDLS and CDR2 YYNGEE come from the germline V gene. Written as DNA, the CDR3 is TGTGCCAGCAGGCTTAACAGGGATACCGGGGAGCTGTTTTTT. Its protein is CASRLNRDTGELFF.

V is TRBV2 and J is TRBJ2-5; a possible D gene is TRBD2 (6 bases). The V gene lost 2 bases and the J gene lost 1 base, with 11 bases spanning the gap. The CDR3 spans 15 residues. Germline V gene data show CDR1 as SNHLY and CDR2 as FYNNEI. This chain's CDR3 is CASSESRDSQETQYF. The CDR3 nucleotides read TGTGCCAGCAGTGAATCACGGGACTCCCAAGAGACCCAGTACTTC.

This chain joins TRBV27 and TRBJ2-5; 8 bases align to TRBD1. The CDR3 consists of 14 residues. The V and J ends lost 6 bases and 5 bases, in that order; junction bases with no gene match: 8. Germline CDR1 is MNHEY and CDR2 is SMNVEV (reference sequence). Here the CDR3 reads CASSQDRDWETQYF. CDR3 sequence (DNA): TGTGCCAGCAGCCAGGACAGGGATTGGGAGACCCAGTACTTC.

The chain is built from TRBV5-1 and TRBJ1-3; 9 nucleotides match TRBD1. V was pared by 5 bases and J by 2 bases, with 5 bases of the junction left unmatched. The CDR3 is 15 residues long. Germline CDR1 is SGHRS and CDR2 is YFSETQ. Written as DNA, the CDR3 is TGCGCCAGCAGTCGACAGGGGGAAACTGGAAACACCATATATTTT. Protein sequence: CASSRQGETGNTIYF.

This clone came up a few times. This chain uses TRBV6-5 with TRBJ1-1; no definite D call. Germline V gene data show CDR1 as MNHEY and CDR2 as SVGAGI. V was trimmed by 2 bases and J by 2 bases, leaving 6 bases between them. The CDR3 contains 13 residues. The CDR3 bases are TGTGCCAGCAGTTACCTCCTAAACACTGAAGCTTTCTTT. The encoded protein is CASSYLLNTEAFF.

This clone was seen a handful of times. J is TRBJ1-4 and V is TRBV7-2, with D unclear. The germline V gene encodes CDR1 SGHTA and CDR2 FQGNSA. The CDR3 loop spans 12 amino acids. V dropped 1 base and J dropped 7 bases, with 4 bases sitting between them. CDR3: CASSLVGEKLFF. CDR3 DNA: TGTGCCAGCAGCTTAGTTGGTGAAAAACTGTTTTTT.

The chain carries TRBV13 and TRBJ1-2, with D possibly being TRBD1 (5 bases). V was clipped by 2 bases and J by 6 bases, with 16 bases between them. This CDR3 has 15 amino acids. Germline loops: CDR1 PRHDT, CDR2 FYEKMQ (reference sequence). The CDR3 spells CASSLLGEKVDGYTF. The CDR3 bases are TGTGCCAGCAGCTTATTGGGGGAAAAAGTGGATGGCTACACCTTC.

The chain has TRBV20-1 and TRBJ2-5; unclear D gene. V lost 3 bases and J lost 1, with 3 bases in between. Germline CDR1 DFQATT, CDR2 SNEGSKA (reference sequence). The CDR3 contains 11 residues. The CDR3 region is CSASPQETQYF. For the CDR3, the DNA is TGCAGTGCTAGCCCCCAAGAGACCCAGTACTTC.

A remark on this clone: Additional DNA sequences in this sample encode the identical CDR3. The chain couples TRBV30 to TRBJ1-5; D possibly corresponds to TRBD1 (6 bases). The germline CDR1 and CDR2 sequences are GTSNPN and SVGIG (reference sequence). The CDR3 loop spans 13 amino acids. The V and J ends lost 5 bases and 0 bases respectively, with 8 bases between them. The CDR3 nucleotides are TGTGCCTGGGCCAGGGGTAGCAATCAGCCCCAGCATTTT. Its translation is CAWARGSNQPQHF.

The rearrangement links TRBV27 to TRBJ1-4; the D is unclear. The V gene's germline CDR1 is MNHEY and CDR2 SMNVEV (reference sequence). The CDR3 spans 15 residues. Trimming removed 6 bases from V and 2 bases from J, with 13 bases in between. CDR3 region: CASSSQWMTNEKLFF. CDR3 coding DNA: TGTGCCAGCAGCTCCCAGTGGATGACTAATGAAAAACTGTTTTTT.

The CDR3 nucleotides are TGTGCCAGCAGTGCCGTCGGGGGGGCTTCGGGGGAGACCCAGTACTTC. The encoded protein is CASSAVGGASGETQYF. The gene calls are TRBV6-1 and TRBJ2-5; 8 bases match TRBD2. Per germline, CDR1 MNHNS and CDR2 SASEGT. The trim removed 4 bases at V and 5 bases at J, leaving 12 bases unmatched. This CDR3 contains 16 residues.

The V gene is TRBV18, the J gene TRBJ2-1; D not certain. The CDR3 totals 13 residues. Germline lookup yields CDR1 KGHSH and CDR2 LQKENI. Trimming shortened V by 3 bases and J by 4 bases, and 7 bases separated the two germline ends. The CDR3 sequence is CASSPGQYNEQFF. The CDR3 nucleotides are TGTGCCAGCTCACCTGGGCAGTACAATGAGCAGTTCTTC.

The count of this clone is one. The gene calls are TRBV4-2 and TRBJ2-3; D gene ambiguous. V shed 1 base and J shed 6 bases, with 14 bases lying between them. This CDR3 is 15 amino acids long. Germline-derived CDR1 and CDR2 are LGHNA and YNFKEQ. CDR3 in DNA: TGTGCCAGCAGCCAAGGAGGTAGGAGTGCGGATACGCAGTATTTT. Its translation: CASSQGGRSADTQYF.